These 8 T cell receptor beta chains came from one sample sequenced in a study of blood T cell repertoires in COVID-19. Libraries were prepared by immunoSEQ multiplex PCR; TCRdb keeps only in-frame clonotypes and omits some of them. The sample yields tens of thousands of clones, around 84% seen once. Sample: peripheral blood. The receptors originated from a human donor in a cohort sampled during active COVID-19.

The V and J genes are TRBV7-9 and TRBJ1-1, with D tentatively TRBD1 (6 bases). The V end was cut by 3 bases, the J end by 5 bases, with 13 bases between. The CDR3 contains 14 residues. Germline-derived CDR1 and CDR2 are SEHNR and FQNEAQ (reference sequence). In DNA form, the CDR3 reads TGTGCCAGCAGCTTGGGGGCCATGGGGACTGAAGCTTTCTTT. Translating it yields CASSLGAMGTEAFF. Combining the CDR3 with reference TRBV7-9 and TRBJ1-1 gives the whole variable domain DTGVSQNPRHKITKRGQNVTFRCDPISEHNRLYWYRQTLGQGPEFLTYFQNEAQLEKSRLLSDRFSAERPKGSFSTLEIQRTEQGDSAMYLCASSLGAMGTEAFFGQGTRLTVV.

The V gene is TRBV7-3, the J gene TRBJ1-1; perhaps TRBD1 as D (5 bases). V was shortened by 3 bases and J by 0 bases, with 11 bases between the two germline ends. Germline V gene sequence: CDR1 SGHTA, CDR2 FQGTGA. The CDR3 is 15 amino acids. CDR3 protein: CASSFGRGMNTEAFF. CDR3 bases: TGTGCCAGCAGCTTCGGGAGGGGCATGAACACTGAAGCTTTCTTT.

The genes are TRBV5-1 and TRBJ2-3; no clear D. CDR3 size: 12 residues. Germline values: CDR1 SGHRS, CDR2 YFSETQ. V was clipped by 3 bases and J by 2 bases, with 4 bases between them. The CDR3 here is CASSSSTDTQYF. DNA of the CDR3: TGCGCCAGCAGCTCATCCACAGATACGCAGTATTTT.

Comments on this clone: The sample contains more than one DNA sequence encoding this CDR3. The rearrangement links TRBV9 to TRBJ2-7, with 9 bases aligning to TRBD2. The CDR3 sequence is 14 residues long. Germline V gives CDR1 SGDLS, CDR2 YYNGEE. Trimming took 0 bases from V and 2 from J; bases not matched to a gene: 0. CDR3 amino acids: CASSVASGTYEQYF. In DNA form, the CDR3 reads TGTGCCAGCAGCGTAGCTAGCGGGACCTACGAGCAGTACTTC.

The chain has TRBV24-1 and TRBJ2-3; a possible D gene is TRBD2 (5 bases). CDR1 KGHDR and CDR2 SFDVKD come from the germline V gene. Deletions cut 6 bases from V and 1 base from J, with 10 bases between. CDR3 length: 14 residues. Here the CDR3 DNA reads TGTGCCACCAGTCGCCGGGAAGGCACAGATACGCAGTATTTT. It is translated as CATSRREGTDTQYF.

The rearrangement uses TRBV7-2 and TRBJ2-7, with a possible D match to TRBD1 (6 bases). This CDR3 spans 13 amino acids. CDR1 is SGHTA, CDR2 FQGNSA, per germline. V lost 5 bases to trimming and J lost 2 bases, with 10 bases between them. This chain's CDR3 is CASSQGQPYEQYF. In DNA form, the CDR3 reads TGTGCCAGCAGCCAAGGACAGCCCTACGAGCAGTACTTC.

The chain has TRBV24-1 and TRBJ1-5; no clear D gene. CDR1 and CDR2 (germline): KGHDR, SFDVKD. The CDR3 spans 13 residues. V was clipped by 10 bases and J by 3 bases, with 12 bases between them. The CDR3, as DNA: TGTGCCACAAACTCCGGGAACAATCAGCCCCAGCATTTT. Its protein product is CATNSGNNQPQHF.

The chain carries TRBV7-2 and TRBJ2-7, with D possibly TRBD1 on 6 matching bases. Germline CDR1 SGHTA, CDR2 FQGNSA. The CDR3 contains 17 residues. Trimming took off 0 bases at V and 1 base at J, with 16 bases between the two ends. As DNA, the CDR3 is TGTGCCAGCAGCTTAGCGGATTGGGTGGACAGTTCCTACGAGCAGTACTTC. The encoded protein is CASSLADWVDSSYEQYF.